This T cell receptor (beta chain) is drawn from a study of technical replicates of blood from several donors. Measured with immunoSEQ multiplex PCR; TCRdb has only the in-frame clones, and not every one. The sample shows around 60,000 clones, 80% to 95% of them seen only once. The V end lost 5 bases, the J end lost 8 bases, and 10 bases lay between the germline ends. CDR1 is MNHNY and CDR2 is SVGAGI in the germline V gene (reference sequence). CDR3 length equals 12 residues. Sequencing was carried out using PBMCs. This receptor was taken from a human donor in good health. Some clones in this sample may be carry-over from other donors' samples. This rearrangement joins TRBV6-6 to TRBJ2-1; D is unclear. The CDR3 nucleotides read TGTGCCAGCAGTCGTACCCCGGATGAGCAGTTCTTC. Its protein product is CASSRTPDEQFF.